This T cell receptor (beta chain) was retrieved from a study of T cells in Graves' hyperthyroidism and ophthalmopathy. V lost 6 bases to trimming and J lost 3 bases, with 21 bases between them. The CDR3 totals 15 residues. Germline CDR1 is DFQATT and CDR2 is SNEGSKA (reference sequence). From RNA transcripts, TCR beta CDR3 regions were amplified. First-round RT-PCR with HTBI primers amplified the TCR CDR3 region. In TCRdb, the multiplex PCR reads were re-called with MiXCR into one record per CDR3 protein. The data hold more than 45,000 distinct CDR3 sequences, with about 49% observed a single time. This sequence joins TRBV20-1 and TRBJ2-7, with D possibly TRBD2 on 5 matching bases. The sample was blood. The sequence derives from a woman in her twenties or thirties with Graves' ophthalmopathy. The CDR3: CSAPGLGEVSYEQYF. The CDR3 DNA reads as TGCAGTGCCCCCGGGCTGGGAGAGGTGAGCTACGAGCAGTACTTC.